A selection of T cell receptor beta chains follows, all from one sample in a study of early T cells in non-severe SARS-CoV-2 infection. TCRdb re-called the 5' RACE reads through MiXCR, storing one row per CDR3 protein. In the table there are under 50,000 distinct CDR3 sequences, around 4% of which are singletons. Source material: whole blood. Receptors were obtained from an adult who was a healthcare worker with PCR-confirmed SARS-CoV-2 infection or an uninfected control (not recorded which). CDR3s include the opening cysteine and the closing phenylalanine or tryptophan. Each record gives: J gene, clone size, V gene, D gene, CDR3 DNA, CDR3 protein. The D gene is left open where the match is weak. A clone size is listed for some rows: how often the clone was seen (once, few, many), or a class if it is expanded.

>TRBJ1-1|many|TRBV6-1|.
TGTGCCAGCAGTGCCACAGAGAACACTGAAGCTTTCTTT
CASSATENTEAFF
>TRBJ1-6|many|TRBV7-4|.
TGTGCCAGCAGCGATCCCCCCGGGCCAGGGGCCAATTCACCCCTCCACTTT
CASSDPPGPGANSPLHF
>TRBJ2-3|few|TRBV7-9|TRBD2
TGTGCCAGCAGCTTTGGACTAGCGGGGCCAGATACGCAGTATTTT
CASSFGLAGPDTQYF
>TRBJ1-2|many|TRBV9|.
TGTGCCAGCAGCCCTACGGACAGCCTGCGTGGCTACACCTTC
CASSPTDSLRGYTF
>TRBJ2-2|many|TRBV11-2|TRBD1
TGTGCCAGCAGCCCTACCTTACCGGACAGGGGGAACACCGGGGAGCTGTTTTTT
CASSPTLPDRGNTGELFF
>TRBJ2-1|many|TRBV7-2|.
TGTGCCAGCAGCTTAGGACTAGTTTACAATGAGCAGTTCTTC
CASSLGLVYNEQFF
>TRBJ2-5|many|TRBV2|.
TGTGCCAGCAGTGCTGGGCTAGAGACCCAGTACTTC
CASSAGLETQYF
>TRBJ2-3|many|TRBV6-9|.
TGTGCCAGCAGTTACCCCGAAAACTGCACAGATACGCAGTATTTT
CASSYPENCTDTQYF
>TRBJ2-5|.|TRBV19|.
TGTGCCAGTAGTATGTCTGGCCTCCAAGAGACCCAGTACTTC
CASSMSGLQETQYF
>TRBJ2-2|.|TRBV20-1|TRBD2
TGCAGTGCTAGATCCCCGGGGAGGGCTACGAACACCGGGGAGCTGTTTTTT
CSARSPGRATNTGELFF
>TRBJ2-3|many|TRBV20-1|.
TGCAGTGCTGAGAAGGGGGACAGCACAGATACGCAGTATTTT
CSAEKGDSTDTQYF
>TRBJ1-1|many|TRBV25-1|.
TGTGCCAGCAGTGAAACAGCCATGAACACTGAAGCTTTCTTT
CASSETAMNTEAFF
>TRBJ2-1|many|TRBV5-5|.
TGTGCCAGCAGCTCCAGGGTGGCGCGGTCCGATGAGCAGTTCTTC
CASSSRVARSDEQFF
>TRBJ2-3|many|TRBV3-1|TRBD2
TGTGCCAGCAGAGCCCTGGCGGGGGGAAGCACAGATACGCAGTATTTT
CASRALAGGSTDTQYF
>TRBJ1-1|.|TRBV9|.
TGTGCCAGCAGCGCCGACGGATGGAACACTGAAGCTTTCTTT
CASSADGWNTEAFF
>TRBJ2-1|few|TRBV20-1|.
TGCAGTGCTAGCCCCCCGGGGGAGAGTGAGCAGTTCTTC
CSASPPGESEQFF
>TRBJ2-6|many|TRBV19|TRBD2
TGTGCCAGTAGTATGACTAGCGGGAGAGCTGGGGCCAACGTCCTGACTTTC
CASSMTSGRAGANVLTF
>TRBJ2-1|many|TRBV10-2|.
TGCGCCAGTGGAAGGAATGAGCAGTTCTTC
CASGRNEQFF
>TRBJ2-7|many|TRBV2|.
TGTGCCAGCAGTGAAGGCAGGGTCTCCTACGAGCAGTACTTC
CASSEGRVSYEQYF
>TRBJ2-2|few|TRBV24-1|TRBD1
TGTGCCACCAGTGATCACCGGACAGGCCTCTCACGGGAGCTGTTTTTT
CATSDHRTGLSRELFF
>TRBJ2-7|many|TRBV6-1|.
TGTGCCAGCAGTGTTTGGGAGCAGTACTTC
CASSVWEQYF
>TRBJ2-5|few|TRBV14|TRBD2
TGTGCCAGCAGCCAAGGCGCGGGAGTAGAGACCCAGTACTTC
CASSQGAGVETQYF
>TRBJ1-5|many|TRBV20-1|.
TGCAGTGCTAGAGTTAGGGATCAGCCCCAGCATTTT
CSARVRDQPQHF
>TRBJ2-5|many|TRBV7-2|TRBD2
TGTGCCAGCAGCGCACGCAGGGCGGGAGGAGAGACCCAGTACTTC
CASSARRAGGETQYF
>TRBJ2-5|many|TRBV4-1|.
TGCGCCAGCAGCCAAGACCCCCAGTCGTACCAAGAGACCCAGTACTTC
CASSQDPQSYQETQYF
>TRBJ1-3|many|TRBV20-1|.
TGCAGTGCTAGTGCTGAGAGCTCTGGAAACACCATATATTTT
CSASAESSGNTIYF
>TRBJ2-7|many|TRBV5-1|.
TGCGCCAGCAGCCTTGGGGCGGGGGCCCGCGAGCAGTACTTC
CASSLGAGAREQYF
>TRBJ2-1|few|TRBV6-1|TRBD2
TGTGCCAGCAGCCCACTAGCGGGGGGCTACAATGAGCAGTTCTTC
CASSPLAGGYNEQFF
>TRBJ1-1|few|TRBV19|.
TGTGCCAGTAGTAGCACGATGAACACTGAAGCTTTCTTT
CASSSTMNTEAFF
>TRBJ1-2|many|TRBV19|TRBD1
TGTGCCAGTACCGGGGGACAGAGCGCTAACTATGGCTACACCTTC
CASTGGQSANYGYTF
>TRBJ2-3|.|TRBV7-2|TRBD2
TGTGCCAGCAGCCTGCTAGCGGGGGGGCCGGGAGATACGCAGTATTTT
CASSLLAGGPGDTQYF
>TRBJ2-4|.|TRBV7-2|.
TGTGCCAGCAGCTTAGTGGGACAAACAGACATTCAGTACTTC
CASSLVGQTDIQYF
>TRBJ2-7|few|TRBV29-1|TRBD2
TGCAGCGTTGAGGGACTAGGTGACGAGCAGTACTTC
CSVEGLGDEQYF